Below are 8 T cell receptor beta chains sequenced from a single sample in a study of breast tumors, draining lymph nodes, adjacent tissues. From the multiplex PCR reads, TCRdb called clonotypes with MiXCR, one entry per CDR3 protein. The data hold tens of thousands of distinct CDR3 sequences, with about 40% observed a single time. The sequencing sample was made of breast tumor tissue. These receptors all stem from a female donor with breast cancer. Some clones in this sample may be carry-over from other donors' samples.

The CDR3 here is CASSLTPGLAGTDTQYF. CDR3 coding DNA: TGCGCCAGCAGCCTCACCCCCGGACTAGCGGGCACAGATACGCAGTATTTT. This rearrangement joins TRBV5-1 to TRBJ2-3; 10 bases line up with TRBD2. The ends lost 4 bases at V and 1 base at J; junction bases unmatched: 9. This CDR3 region has 17 residues. The germline gives CDR1 SGHRS, CDR2 YFSETQ.

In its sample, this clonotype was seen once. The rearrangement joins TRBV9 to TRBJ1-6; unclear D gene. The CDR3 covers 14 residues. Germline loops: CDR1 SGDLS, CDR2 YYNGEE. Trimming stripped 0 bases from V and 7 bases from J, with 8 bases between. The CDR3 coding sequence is TGTGCCAGCAGCGTAGGTAGCGGAAATTCACCCCTCCACTTT. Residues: CASSVGSGNSPLHF.

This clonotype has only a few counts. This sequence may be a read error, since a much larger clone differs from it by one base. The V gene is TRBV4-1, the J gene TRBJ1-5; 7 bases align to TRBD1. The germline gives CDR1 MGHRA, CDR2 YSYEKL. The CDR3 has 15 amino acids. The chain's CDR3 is CASRQTGDFNRPQHF. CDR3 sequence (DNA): TGCGCCAGCAGACAAACAGGGGACTTCAATCGGCCCCAGCATTTT.

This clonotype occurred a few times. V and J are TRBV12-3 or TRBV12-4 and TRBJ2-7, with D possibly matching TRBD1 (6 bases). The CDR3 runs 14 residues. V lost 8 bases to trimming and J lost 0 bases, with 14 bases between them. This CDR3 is CASGGTGSSYEQYF. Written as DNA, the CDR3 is TGTGCCAGCGGGGGCACAGGTAGCTCCTACGAGCAGTACTTC.

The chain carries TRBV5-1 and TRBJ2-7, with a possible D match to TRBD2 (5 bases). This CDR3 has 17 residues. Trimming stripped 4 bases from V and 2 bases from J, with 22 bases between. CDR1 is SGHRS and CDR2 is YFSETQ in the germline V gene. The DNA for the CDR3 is TGCGCCAGCAGCCTGGATAGGACTGCGAGGGAGACCTACGAGCAGTACTTC. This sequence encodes CASSLDRTARETYEQYF.

CDR3 DNA sequence: TGCAGCGCTGGACTAGACAATAATGAAAAACTGTTTTTT. It is translated as CSAGLDNNEKLFF. The J gene is TRBJ1-4, the V gene TRBV29-1; no firm D call. V dropped 7 bases and J dropped 4 bases, with 13 bases sitting between them. In germline, CDR1 is SQVTM, CDR2 ANQGSEA. The CDR3 extends over 13 amino acids.

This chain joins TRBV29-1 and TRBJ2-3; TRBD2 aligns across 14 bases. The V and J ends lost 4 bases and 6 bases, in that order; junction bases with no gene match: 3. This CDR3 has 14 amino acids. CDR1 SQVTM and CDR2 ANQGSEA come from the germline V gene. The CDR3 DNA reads TGCAGCGTTGGGACTAGCGGGAGGTCGGATACGCAGTATTTT. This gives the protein CSVGTSGRSDTQYF.

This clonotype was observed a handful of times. The CDR3 DNA sequence: TGTGCCAGCAGTTCCGACAGGGTGAACATTCAGTACTTC. Amino acids: CASSSDRVNIQYF. The V call is TRBV6-5, the J call TRBJ2-4, with 7 nucleotides matching TRBD1. Germline CDR1 is MNHEY and CDR2 is SVGAGI. The CDR3 length is 13 residues. J lost 7 bases, V lost 4 bases, and 4 bases had no gene match.